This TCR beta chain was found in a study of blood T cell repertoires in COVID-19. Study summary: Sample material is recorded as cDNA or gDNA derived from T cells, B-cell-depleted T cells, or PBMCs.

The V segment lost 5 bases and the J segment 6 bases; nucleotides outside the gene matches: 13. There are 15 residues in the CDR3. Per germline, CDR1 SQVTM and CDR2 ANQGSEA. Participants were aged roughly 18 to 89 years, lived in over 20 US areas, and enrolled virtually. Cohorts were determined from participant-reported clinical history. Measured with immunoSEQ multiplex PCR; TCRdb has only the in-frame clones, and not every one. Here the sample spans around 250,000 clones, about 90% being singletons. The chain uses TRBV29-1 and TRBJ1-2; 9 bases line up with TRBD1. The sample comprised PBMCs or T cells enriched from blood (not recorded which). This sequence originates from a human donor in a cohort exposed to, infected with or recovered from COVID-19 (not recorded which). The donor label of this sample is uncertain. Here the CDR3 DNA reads TGCAGCGTTCCTCCGGGACAGGGCCCTAAGGATGGCTACACCTTC. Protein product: CSVPPGQGPKDGYTF.